The 19 T cell receptor beta chains listed next were all sequenced from one sample in a study of blood T cells in healthy people across ages. With a J-beta primer mix and a sample-barcoded 5' primer, a second PCR ran about 7 to 12 cycles. A single record per CDR3 protein comes from TCRdb applying MiXCR to the 5' RACE reads. The sample includes about 730,000 distinct CDR3 sequences, roughly two fifths of them seen just once. Sequenced input: blood. Receptors were obtained from a woman aged 55-75 years in good health.

As to this clonotype: One base away lies a much larger clone, so this may be a sequencing read error. The chain has TRBV5-6 and TRBJ2-5; TRBD1 matches at 9 bases. J gave up 13 bases and V 0 bases, and 10 bases lay outside the gene matches. CDR1 is SGHDT, CDR2 YYEEEE, per germline. CDR3 size: 14 residues. The CDR3 reads CASSLGQGVGERYF. CDR3 nucleotides: TGTGCCAGCAGCTTGGGACAGGGGGTTGGCGAGCGGTACTTC. The full variable domain, its missing parts supplied by reference TRBV5-6 and TRBJ2-5, is DAGVTQSPTHLIKTRGQQVTLRCSPKSGHDTVSWYQQALGQGPQFIFQYYEEEERQRGNFPDRFSGHQFPNYSSELNVNALLLGDSALYLCASSLGQGVGERYFGPGTRLLVL.

As to this clonotype: This could be a read error, since a much larger clone is one nucleotide away. The chain carries TRBV27 and TRBJ2-7, with D possibly being TRBD2 (6 bases). The length of the CDR3 is 14 residues. CDR1 MNHEY and CDR2 SMNVEV come from the germline V gene (reference sequence). The CDR3 DNA sequence: TGTGCCGGCAGTTTAGCGCGGGGTCCCTACGAGCAGTACTTC. Translation: CAGSLARGPYEQYF.

This clonotype turned up a few times. The gene calls are TRBV7-7 and TRBJ2-5; 8 bases agree with TRBD1. The CDR3 covers 13 residues. J gave up 7 bases and V 2 bases, and 3 bases lay outside the gene matches. Germline assignment: CDR1 SSHAT and CDR2 FNYEAQ (reference sequence). CDR3 loop: CASSLPTGGTQYF. In DNA, the CDR3 is TGTGCCAGCAGCTTACCTACAGGGGGGACCCAGTACTTC. The full variable domain, completed using reference TRBV7-7 and TRBJ2-5, is GAGVSQSPRYKVTKRGQDVTLRCDPISSHATLYWYQQALGQGPEFLTYFNYEAQPDKSGLPSDRFSAERPEGSISTLTIQRTEQRDSAMYRCASSLPTGGTQYFGPGTRLLVL.

This clonotype was seen a few times. This chain uses TRBV18 with TRBJ2-5; D unclear. The DNA matches TRBJ2-7 better at its end, which makes the J call doubtful. The CDR3 length is 14 residues. CDR1 and CDR2 (germline): KGHSH, LQKENI. As DNA, the CDR3 is TGTGCCAGCTCACCGGCCAGCGAAACCTACGAGCAGTACTTC. It encodes CASSPASETYEQYF.

A word on this clonotype: Mismatch with germline at one junction end may stem from a read error. The CDR3 is CSVRGGTNPSRYSNQPQHF. The CDR3 DNA reads as TGCAGTGTTAGAGGAGGGACCAACCCCAGCCGTTATAGCAATCAGCCCCAGCATTTT. The J gene is TRBJ1-5, the V gene TRBV20-1; a possible D gene is TRBD1 (5 bases). Germline values: CDR1 DFQATT, CDR2 SNEGSKA (reference sequence). There are 19 residues in the CDR3.

This clonotype appeared a single time. This chain joins TRBV2 and TRBJ1-1; weak D call: TRBD1 (6 bases). The CDR3 extends over 13 amino acids. The V gene lost 9 bases and the J gene lost 0 bases, with 11 bases spanning the gap. CDR1 and CDR2 from the germline V gene are SNHLY and FYNNEI. This chain's CDR3 is CASGQTLNTEAFF. The CDR3 region has the DNA TGTGCCAGTGGACAGACCTTGAACACTGAAGCTTTCTTT.

The V gene is TRBV7-8, the J gene TRBJ2-3, with D perhaps matching TRBD2 (6 bases). The V gene lost 2 bases and the J gene lost 5 bases, with 20 bases spanning the gap. Germline V gives CDR1 SGHVS, CDR2 FQNEAQ. The CDR3 is made up of 17 amino acids. The CDR3 coding sequence is TGTGCCAGCAGCTTACCCCAGTTGGGTCTAGCGCAAGATACGCAGTATTTT. Its protein product is CASSLPQLGLAQDTQYF.

The V gene is TRBV7-8, the J gene TRBJ2-3; unclear D gene. The ends were cut back, 1 base at V and 3 bases at J, with 14 bases in the middle. This CDR3 comprises 16 residues. Germline CDR1 and CDR2: SGHVS and FQNEAQ. The CDR3 DNA reads TGTGCCAGCAGCTTAGATCCTAGGGTGGGGACAGATACGCAGTATTTT. Translating gives CASSLDPRVGTDTQYF.

This clonotype has a handful of counts. The V call is TRBV10-3, the J call TRBJ2-7, with 9 positions matching TRBD1. This CDR3 is 16 amino acids long. Trimming removed 4 bases from V and 5 bases from J; junction bases left unmatched: 12. The germline V gene has CDR1 ENHRY and CDR2 SYGVKD. The CDR3 reads CAISGGQGLGKNEQYF. As DNA, the CDR3 is TGTGCCATCAGTGGGGGACAGGGCTTGGGAAAGAACGAGCAGTACTTC.

This clonotype was observed a few times. The J gene is TRBJ2-7, the V gene TRBV20-1, with TRBD2 matching over 9 bases. This CDR3 has 17 residues. V trimming: 0 bases; J trimming: 3 bases; junction bases outside the gene matches: 12. Germline CDR1 reads DFQATT; CDR2 reads SNEGSKA (reference sequence). CDR3 coding DNA: TGCAGTGCTAGAGACCTGACTAGCGGTAGTTCCCACTACGAGCAGTACTTC. Amino acids: CSARDLTSGSSHYEQYF.

The CDR3 DNA reads TGTGCTAGTGGTTTGGGACTGGCGGGAAGTAGGCAAGAGACCCAGTACTTC. Encoded protein: CASGLGLAGSRQETQYF. The chain combines TRBV12-5 with TRBJ2-5, with D perhaps matching TRBD2 (6 bases). The ends were cut back, 1 base at V and 2 bases at J, with 17 bases in the middle. Germline assignment: CDR1 LGHNT and CDR2 FRNRAP. The CDR3 contains 17 residues.

As concerns this clonotype: A much larger clonotype is one base distant, so this may be a read error. As the CDR3 is not closed by the conserved phenylalanine or tryptophan, this likely results from a read error. The chain combines TRBV11-2 with TRBJ2-5, with 9 bases matching TRBD2. The germline V gene encodes CDR1 SGHAT and CDR2 FQNNGV. The CDR3 runs 15 residues. With V trimmed by 5 bases and J by 7 bases, 11 bases remained unmatched. The DNA of the CDR3 is TGTGCCAGCAGCCGCGCGACTAGCGGCACGGGGACCCAGTACTCC. This encodes CASSRATSGTGTQYS.

The gene calls are TRBV12-3 or TRBV12-4 and TRBJ1-5; no firm D call. CDR3 length: 16 amino acids. The V end was cut by 1 base, the J end by 0 bases, with 10 bases between. The CDR3, as DNA: TGTGCCAGCAGTTTAGAGACGGCTTATAGCAATCAGCCCCAGCATTTT. Translated, it gives CASSLETAYSNQPQHF.

Concerning this clonotype itself: One end of the junction fails to match germline, which may point to a read error. The chain couples TRBV5-1 to TRBJ1-5; D is possibly TRBD1 (6 bases). Germline CDR1 is SGHRS and CDR2 is YFSETQ. This CDR3 is 15 amino acids long. CDR3: CASSANSGANQPRHF. CDR3 nucleotide sequence: TGCGCCAGCAGTGCGAATTCGGGGGCGAATCAGCCCCGGCATTTT.

This clonotype has a count of ten or more. The chain recombines TRBV5-1 with TRBJ2-7; maybe TRBD2 (5 bases). The CDR3 has 13 residues. V was trimmed by 4 bases and J by 2 bases, leaving 10 bases between them. Germline values: CDR1 SGHRS, CDR2 YFSETQ. CDR3 amino acids: CASSGGPTYEQYF. DNA for the CDR3: TGCGCCAGCAGCGGAGGCCCGACCTACGAGCAGTACTTC.

At least ten counts were recorded for this clonotype. V and J are TRBV12-3 or TRBV12-4 and TRBJ2-7; D might be TRBD2 (5 bases). CDR3 size: 11 residues. V was clipped by 7 bases and J by 9 bases, with 13 bases between them. CDR3 coding DNA: TGTGCCAGCACCGGCGGACTGGGGCAGTACTTC. Encoded protein: CASTGGLGQYF.

This clonotype was detected ten times or more. The junction and the germline gene differ at one end; a read error may be behind it. V and J are TRBV20-1 and TRBJ1-4; D remains unclear. This CDR3 spans 13 amino acids. CDR1 is DFQATT and CDR2 is SNEGSKA in the germline V gene (reference sequence). CDR3: CSARGGDGEKLFF. The CDR3 DNA reads as TGCAGTGCGAGAGGCGGGGATGGGGAAAAACTGTTTTTT.

This clonotype was observed a handful of times. The CDR3 DNA reads TGTGCCAGCAGTTACTCGGTCAATGAGCAGTACTTC. Protein: CASSYSVNEQYF. J is TRBJ2-5 and V is TRBV6-2 or TRBV6-3, with unresolved D. The CDR3 is 12 amino acids. Per germline, CDR1 MNHEY and CDR2 SVGEGT. V gave up 0 bases and J gave up 11 bases, with 10 bases separating them.

This clonotype was seen a handful of times. The chain recombines TRBV20-1 with TRBJ1-1; no clear D. Trimming removed 0 bases at V and 9 bases at J, with 11 bases between. Germline CDR1 is DFQATT and CDR2 is SNEGSKA (reference sequence). CDR3 length: 12 amino acids. The CDR3 DNA follows: TGCAGTGCTAGAGAGCACCAGCCAAAAGCTTTCTTT. Protein: CSAREHQPKAFF.